This T cell receptor beta chain was retrieved from a study of T cells in localized non-small cell lung cancer. The assay was immunoSEQ multiplex PCR, and TCRdb's table has in-frame clones only and misses some. The profile shows more than 30,000 clones, approximately 88% of them singletons. Comment on this clone: Antigen: not known. One end of the junction is discordant with germline, which a read error may explain.

Whole-study findings and limits: For the top 100 tumor clones, a median about 60 also appeared in adjacent lung. Peak T cell clonality was found in uninvolved adjacent lung, exceeding tumor. Because researchers sequenced only one region of the tumor, heterogeneity is still possible.

The sequencing here drew on peripheral blood mononuclear cells, taken before any cancer treatment. The TCR originated in a woman aged 40-70 years with stage III lung adenocarcinoma.

The CDR3 region has the DNA TGTGCCGGCAGCCAAGCAGTGGGCAGGGCACACGAGCAGTACTTC. It translates to CAGSQAVGRAHEQYF. V is TRBV4-2 and J is TRBJ2-7; D perhaps matches TRBD1 (5 bases). The germline V gene encodes CDR1 LGHNA and CDR2 YNFKEQ. CDR3 length: 15 amino acids.